Listed here are 15 T cell receptor beta chains from one sample, sequenced in a study of blood T cell repertoires in COVID-19. Clones were sequenced by immunoSEQ multiplex PCR, and TCRdb holds only the in-frame ones, with some missing. The data hold roughly 220,000 clones, with roughly 79% observed a single time. Sequences were obtained from peripheral blood. These receptors were collected from a woman of 80 years or more with COVID-19, enrolled during active disease.

V and J are TRBV7-9 and TRBJ2-1; D gene ambiguous. Germline CDR1 SEHNR, CDR2 FQNEAQ (reference sequence). The CDR3 consists of 14 residues. Trimming removed 2 bases from V and 2 bases from J, with 7 bases in between. The CDR3 DNA follows: TGTGCCAGCAGCTTACTAGAAACCTACAATGAGCAGTTCTTC. It specifies CASSLLETYNEQFF.

The V and J genes are TRBV7-9 and TRBJ1-2; D is uncertain. The CDR3 contains 12 residues. V was trimmed by 5 bases and J by 8 bases, leaving 12 bases between them. Germline V CDR1 and CDR2: SEHNR, FQNEAQ (reference sequence). The CDR3 nucleotides are TGTGCCAGCAGCCGTGAACGGTGGGGCTACACCTTC. Protein product: CASSRERWGYTF.

CDR3 in DNA: TGTGCCAGCATTCACAGACAGGGGGCGGGGGAGCAGTACTTC. It codes for CASIHRQGAGEQYF. The V gene is TRBV6-6, the J gene TRBJ2-7; 10 nucleotides line up with TRBD1. Germline values: CDR1 MNHNY, CDR2 SVGAGI (reference sequence). After removal of 7 bases from V and 7 bases from J, the junction contained 10 bases not matched to a gene. CDR3 size: 14 residues.

V gene TRBV5-1 combines with J gene TRBJ1-1; the match to TRBD1 covers 7 bases. The junction had 14 bases not matched to a gene; V was cut back by 3 bases and J by 0 bases. This CDR3 spans 18 amino acids. The germline V gene encodes CDR1 SGHRS and CDR2 YFSETQ. The CDR3: CASSSPIGTAVMNTEAFF. The CDR3 coding sequence is TGCGCCAGCAGCTCCCCGATTGGGACAGCGGTGATGAACACTGAAGCTTTCTTT.

The gene calls are TRBV18 and TRBJ2-1, with TRBD2 identical over 10 bases. Germline V gene data show CDR1 as KGHSH and CDR2 as LQKENI. V shed 2 bases, J shed 1 base, and the junction held 5 bases outside the gene matches. The CDR3 is 17 residues long. The CDR3 here is CASSPIAGGRSYNEQFF. The CDR3 nucleotides read TGTGCCAGCTCACCAATAGCGGGAGGTAGGTCCTACAATGAGCAGTTCTTC.

This clone has just one count. The gene calls are TRBV3-1 (or the pseudogene TRBV3-2) and TRBJ2-1; possibly TRBD1 for D (5 bases). V was cut by 6 bases and J by 7 bases, with 19 bases left in between. CDR1 LGHDT and CDR2 YNNKEL come from the germline V gene (reference sequence). This CDR3 spans 15 amino acids. The CDR3 DNA sequence: TGTGCCAGCAGACTTCAAGGGGTCCTCGGGAATGAGCAGTTCTTC. Translating it yields CASRLQGVLGNEQFF.

The chain uses TRBV21-1 and TRBJ1-2; whether TRBD1, the table's D call, matches the DNA was not checked. TRBV21-1 is assigned pseudogene status. The CDR3 is 18 amino acids. The DNA for the CDR3 is TGTGCCAGCAGCAAAGAAATCCCCCCCCTTGGACAGTTTAGGGGCTACACCTTC. Amino acids: CASSKEIPPLGQFRGYTF.

CDR3 nucleotides: TGTGCCAGCACCCTAGGTGGGGCTAACTCTGGAAACACCATATATTTT. Protein product: CASTLGGANSGNTIYF. The V call is TRBV6-6, the J call TRBJ1-3; possible D gene TRBD1, 5 bases. Germline lookup yields CDR1 MNHNY and CDR2 SVGAGI (reference sequence). This CDR3 region has 16 residues. The V gene lost 7 bases and the J gene lost 0 bases, with 16 bases spanning the gap.

V and J are TRBV4-1 and TRBJ1-1, with D perhaps matching TRBD1 (6 bases). Germline lookup yields CDR1 MGHRA and CDR2 YSYEKL. The V end was cut by 2 bases, the J end by 3 bases, with 13 bases between. The CDR3 length is 15 residues. The DNA of the CDR3 is TGCGCCAGCAGCCAACCTACAGGGTACGACACTGAAGCTTTCTTT. It encodes CASSQPTGYDTEAFF.

J is TRBJ2-5 and V is TRBV7-2; TRBD1 matches at 9 bases. J was trimmed by 7 bases and V by 4 bases; bases with no gene match: 13. This CDR3 spans 16 amino acids. Germline V gives CDR1 SGHTA, CDR2 FQGNSA. The CDR3, as DNA: TGTGCCAGCAGCTCGGACAGGGGACGTTGGTACGGGACCCAGTACTTC. Amino acids: CASSSDRGRWYGTQYF. The full variable domain, its missing parts supplied by reference TRBV7-2 and TRBJ2-5, is GAGVSQSPSNKVTEKGKDVELRCDPISGHTALYWYRQSLGQGLEFLIYFQGNSAPDKSGLPSDRFSAERTGGSVSTLTIQRTQQEDSAVYLCASSSDRGRWYGTQYFGPGTRLLVL.

The chain links TRBV29-1 to TRBJ1-2, with 8 bases matching TRBD1. V shed 0 bases and J 8 bases; nucleotides not matched to a gene: 8. This CDR3 has 14 residues. Germline values: CDR1 SQVTM, CDR2 ANQGSEA. CDR3 amino acids: CSVEDRGQGYGYTF. CDR3 in DNA: TGCAGCGTTGAAGATCGAGGACAGGGATACGGCTACACCTTC.

The rearrangement joins TRBV7-2 to TRBJ2-2; 9 positions agree with TRBD2. The CDR3 runs 19 residues. The germline CDR1 and CDR2 sequences are SGHTA and FQGNSA. With 5 bases clipped from V and 4 bases from J, the junction kept 17 bases outside the gene matches. This CDR3 reads CASSLQAGFRTSATGELFF. DNA of the CDR3: TGTGCCAGCAGCCTCCAAGCAGGTTTTCGGACTAGCGCCACCGGGGAGCTGTTTTTT.

The chain employs TRBV19 and TRBJ1-2, with D perhaps matching TRBD1 (5 bases). Germline CDR1 is LNHDA and CDR2 is SQIVND (reference sequence). V lost 9 bases and J lost 7, with 15 bases in between. The CDR3 is 12 residues long. CDR3 region: CASTEGQVGYTF. The CDR3 DNA follows: TGTGCCAGCACGGAGGGGCAAGTTGGCTACACCTTC.

This clone was counted a single time. The CDR3 sequence is CASSPGLKQYNEQFF. CDR3 coding DNA: TGTGCCAGCTCACCAGGGCTAAAACAATACAATGAGCAGTTCTTC. J is TRBJ2-1 and V is TRBV18; D is uncertain. In germline, CDR1 is KGHSH, CDR2 LQKENI. V lost 2 bases to trimming and J lost 4 bases, with 12 bases between them. The CDR3 covers 15 residues.

This clone came up a few times. The V and J genes are TRBV18 and TRBJ1-1; D unresolved. Germline assignment: CDR1 KGHSH and CDR2 LQKENI. V dropped 6 bases and J dropped 1 base, with 12 bases sitting between them. CDR3 length: 14 amino acids. The CDR3 DNA follows: TGTGCCAGCTCGGTTCAGACTGGGAACACTGAAGCTTTCTTT. Protein: CASSVQTGNTEAFF.